This T cell receptor (beta chain) was documented in a study of T cell responses to AZD1222 COVID-19 vaccine (dated by TCRdb to the early 2020s). As for the study more broadly: AZD1222 recipients whose second dose came at about 4 weeks and those whose second dose came at about 12 weeks were combined into one group, since spike-specific TCR depth and breadth did not differ between the two schedules. A total of more than 230 trial participants underwent TCR sequencing, of whom roughly 210 had received two doses of AZD1222 and roughly 26 had received two doses of the MenACWY control vaccine. Trial participants were enrolled by age into subgroups of 18-55, 56-69 and 70-plus years, and around 140, 26 and 57 TCR-sequenced participants, respectively, were included in these subgroups.

Results the study describes overall, beyond this receptor: Because no samples from the day 14 peak response were available, repertoires could be characterized only after the peak T cell response. The 56-69-year group was small, and its depth increase did not reach significance, likely because of low power. Epitopes outside the regions mutated in the B.1.351 and B.1.1.7 variants were reportedly recognized by nearly half of the unique spike-specific TCRs. Vaccine-associated CD4 TCRs spanned the whole spike protein, with dominant responses in regions 160-218 and 743-854. Participants were mostly white British, with more females than males. The authors suggested clonal diversity may have been underestimated. A significant rise in spike-specific TCR breadth and depth was observed after two AZD1222 doses relative to day 0 and relative to MenACWY recipients. Only six AZD1222 recipients were SARS-CoV-2 seropositive at baseline, limiting conclusions about previously exposed vaccinees.

The sample's time point label, in plain terms: baseline before first vaccination. The vaccinee samples were drawn from two UK trials, COV001 and COV002, one of which was a single-blind randomized controlled phase 2/3 trial testing AZD1222 (ChAdOx1 nCoV-19) in healthy adults. Trial participant PBMC samples were collected at day 0 and day 28 after the second dose for TCRbeta chain sequencing. The CDR3 regions of human TCRbeta chains were subjected to immunosequencing. Regarding the original processing steps: Repertoire TCRs were checked for matches against a reference library of SARS-CoV-2-specific TCRs that had been generated using the MIRA antigen-specificity platform. Breadth was defined as the fraction of unique TCRs that were SARS-CoV-2-associated, and depth was defined as the fraction of total T cells that were SARS-CoV-2-associated. Using the MIRA data, each spike-specific TCR was mapped to the spike region that the TCR reacts to and placed in a CD4 or CD8 class. Log10-transformed breadth and depth values were compared by one-way ANOVA with Sidak's multiple comparisons tests. TCRdb obtained this table from immuneACCESS and retained in-frame rearrangements with V and J assigned. These tables miss some clones; where compared with another copy, unresolved V genes account for less than half of the shortfall, and the remainder is unexplained. That table gives V, J and clone size, and the DNA gave D and trimming. In this sample the table shows roughly 150,000 clones, roughly 91% of which occur a single time. Jointly, the top ten make up around 4.7% of the sample.

To note about this clone: The antigen this receptor binds is unknown. No base quality information exists; no much larger clone differs at one position.

The CDR3 has 16 amino acids, counting the end cysteine and phenylalanine. The DNA shown is the 48-base CDR3, in frame from base 1. V lost 4 bases and J lost 3 bases; the stretch between them is 19 bases long. CDR1 SEHNR and CDR2 FQNEAQ were looked up in the germline V gene (reference sequence). Sequencing used peripheral blood, obtained on day 0 of AZD1222 vaccination. This receptor was obtained from an adult in good health. The rearranged segments are TRBV7-9 and TRBJ2-7, with a weak D call of TRBD1 (6 bases match). The encoded CDR3 is CASSSRGQSKGYEQYF. The DNA sequence is as follows: TGTGCCAGCAGCTCACGTGGACAGTCAAAGGGCTACGAGCAGTACTTC.